The sequence of this T cell receptor (beta chain) was determined in a study of identical twins. For this clonotype: Its antigen is still unknown.

Points from the study as a whole: Cross-sectional statistical analysis was relied on for the conclusions, without the same donors being followed.

TCRdb reanalysed the 5' RACE reads using MiXCR and keeps one entry per CDR3 protein. The table records 450,000 or so distinct CDR3 sequences, around 14% of them present only once. Germline V gene sequence: CDR1 SQVTM, CDR2 ANQGSEA. Trimming left V 6 bases short and J 1 base short, with 10 bases between. CDR3 length: 13 amino acids. These data also formed part of another study, on yellow fever vaccine responses in identical twins.

Material: CD4+ T cells sorted from blood. This clonotype was sampled from a woman under 30 in good health. The chain couples TRBV29-1 to TRBJ2-1; D gene uncertain. The CDR3 nucleotides are TGCAGCGTAACGACCCAATCCTACAATGAGCAGTTCTTC. Translating it yields CSVTTQSYNEQFF.